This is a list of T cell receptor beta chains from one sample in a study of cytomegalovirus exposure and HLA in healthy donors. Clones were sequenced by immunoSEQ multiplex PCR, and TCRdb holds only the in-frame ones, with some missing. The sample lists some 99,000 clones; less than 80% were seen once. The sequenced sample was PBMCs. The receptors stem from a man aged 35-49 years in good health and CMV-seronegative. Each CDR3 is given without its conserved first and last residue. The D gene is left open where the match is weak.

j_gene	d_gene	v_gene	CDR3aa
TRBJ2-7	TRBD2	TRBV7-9	ASSPSAGVAEQY
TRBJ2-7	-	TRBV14	ASSPTEYYEQY
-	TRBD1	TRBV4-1	ASSQEPLGQGYEQY
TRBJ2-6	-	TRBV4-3	ASSQRQQLFSGANVLT
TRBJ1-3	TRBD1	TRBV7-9	SSSDDDRGAGNTIY
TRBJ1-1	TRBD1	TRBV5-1	ASSPTGWVGNTEAF
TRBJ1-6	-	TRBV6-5	ASSPGLHSPLH
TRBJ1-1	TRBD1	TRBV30	AYRGLNEAF
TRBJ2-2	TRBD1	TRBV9	ASSLSGTGSGELF
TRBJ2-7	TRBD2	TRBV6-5	ASSPTSGEQY
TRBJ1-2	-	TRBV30	AWGSPGSGWSGYT
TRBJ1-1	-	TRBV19	ASSIRSGVMNTEAF
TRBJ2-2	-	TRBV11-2	ASHGLGGNTGELF
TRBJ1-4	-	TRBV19	ASSTPGSNEKLF
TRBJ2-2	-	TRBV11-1	ASRLDSLLGGELF
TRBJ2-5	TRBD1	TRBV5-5	ASSSRTGETQY
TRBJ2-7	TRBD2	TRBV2	ASRSSGSFTIAYEQY
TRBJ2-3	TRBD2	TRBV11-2	ASSLQTSGNGDTQY
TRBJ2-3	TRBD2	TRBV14	ASSQLAGALNTQY
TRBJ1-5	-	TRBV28	ASSSPTENQPQH
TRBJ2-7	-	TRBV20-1	SAILSYEQY
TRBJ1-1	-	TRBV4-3	ASSHGGARVNTEAF
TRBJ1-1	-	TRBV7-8	ASSLNEVTEAF
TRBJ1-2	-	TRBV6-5	ASSRGQLNYGYT
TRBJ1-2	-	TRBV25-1	ASSNSYGYT
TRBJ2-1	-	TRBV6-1	ASSEGRNAYNEQF
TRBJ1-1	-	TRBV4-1	ASSQTRARTVNTEAF
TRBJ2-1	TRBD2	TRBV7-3	ASSSPRTGTSGANEQF
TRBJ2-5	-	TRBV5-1	ASSLFGRQETQY
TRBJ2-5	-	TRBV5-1	ASSSRGETQY
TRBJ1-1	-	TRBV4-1	ASSQGWGRTPGTEAF
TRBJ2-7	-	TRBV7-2	ASSLLFYEQY
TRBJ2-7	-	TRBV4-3	ASSQDSAGWYEQY
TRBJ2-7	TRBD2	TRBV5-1	ASSPSGRRGNEQY
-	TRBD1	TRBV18	ASSPQGQGSEQY
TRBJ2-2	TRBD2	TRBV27	ASSLFRRETGELF
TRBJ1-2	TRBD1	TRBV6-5	ASSSGGGYGYT
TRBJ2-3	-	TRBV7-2	ASSLDRAPRRTDTQY
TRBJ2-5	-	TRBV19	ASSIGTGREQY
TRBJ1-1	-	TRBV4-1	ASSQAGSNTEAF